What follows are 27 T cell receptor beta chains derived from one specimen sequenced in a study of T cell responses to AZD1222 COVID-19 vaccine. TCRdb's copy holds only in-frame clones and misses some; the assay was immunoSEQ multiplex PCR. The table has roughly 100,000 clones, 85% to 90% seen once. Sequencing used peripheral blood, obtained on day 0 of AZD1222 vaccination. The source of these receptors is an adult in good health.

The V gene is TRBV7-2, the J gene TRBJ2-7; 7 nucleotides align to TRBD1. Germline values: CDR1 SGHTA, CDR2 FQGNSA. The CDR3 loop spans 14 amino acids. Trimming cost V 5 bases and J 3 bases; bases outside gene matches: 7. The CDR3 DNA follows: TGTGCCAGCAGCCCTCCGGACAGGTTCTACGAGCAGTACTTC. Its translation: CASSPPDRFYEQYF. Full variable domain (outside the CDR3, taken from reference TRBV7-2 and TRBJ2-7): GAGVSQSPSNKVTEKGKDVELRCDPISGHTALYWYRQSLGQGLEFLIYFQGNSAPDKSGLPSDRFSAERTGGSVSTLTIQRTQQEDSAVYLCASSPPDRFYEQYFGPGTRLTVT.

The chain has TRBV28 and TRBJ2-7, with 7 bases lining up with TRBD1. The CDR3 length is 13 residues. CDR1 is MDHEN, CDR2 SYDVKM, per germline. The V segment lost 6 bases and the J segment 2 bases; nucleotides outside the gene matches: 4. CDR3 sequence: CASSQGVTYEQYF. CDR3 in DNA: TGTGCCAGCAGCCAGGGGGTGACCTACGAGCAGTACTTC.

The J gene is TRBJ2-3, the V gene TRBV15; 10 bases are a match to TRBD2. From germline, CDR1 is LNHNV and CDR2 YYDKDF (reference sequence). V lost 3 bases, J lost 6 bases, and 9 bases stayed unmatched. The CDR3 is made up of 16 amino acids. The CDR3 DNA follows: TGTGCCACCAGCAGCAGCCTAGCGGGGGCCATTGATACGCAGTATTTT. As protein: CATSSSLAGAIDTQYF.

V usage is TRBV19 and J usage is TRBJ1-3; 7 bases are a match to TRBD1. The CDR3 has 13 amino acids. J was trimmed by 12 bases and V by 4 bases; bases with no gene match: 9. Germline V gene sequence: CDR1 LNHDA, CDR2 SQIVND (reference sequence). The DNA for the CDR3 is TGTGCCAGTAGTAGTCCCGGGACAGCGGGCATATATTTT. Translated, it gives CASSSPGTAGIYF.

The chain is built from TRBV7-9 and TRBJ2-7; D might be TRBD2 (5 bases). Trimming pared 1 base from V and 5 bases from J, leaving 12 bases between. The CDR3 is 14 amino acids. CDR1 is SEHNR, CDR2 FQNEAQ, per germline (reference sequence). The CDR3 DNA follows: TGTGCCAGCAGCTTAGGTCCGGGGAATGACGAGCAGTACTTC. Residues: CASSLGPGNDEQYF.

The CDR3 spells CASRSGGNTEAFF. For the CDR3, the DNA is TGTGCCAGCAGGTCAGGGGGCAACACTGAAGCTTTCTTT. This chain joins TRBV6-5 and TRBJ1-1, with 8 positions matching TRBD1. V trimming: 6 bases; J trimming: 2 bases; junction bases outside the gene matches: 2. The CDR3 consists of 13 residues. CDR1 MNHEY and CDR2 SVGAGI come from the germline V gene.

This clone was picked up one time. CDR3 nucleotide sequence: TGTGCCAGTAGTATAGCCACCCTAAGCAATCAGCCCCAGCATTTT. This translates into CASSIATLSNQPQHF. The V and J genes are TRBV19 and TRBJ1-5; D is undetermined. The CDR3 runs 15 residues. V lost 1 base and J 1 base, leaving 8 bases between the germline ends. Germline assignment: CDR1 LNHDA and CDR2 SQIVND (reference sequence).

The chain recombines TRBV11-3 with TRBJ1-2; no firm D call. The CDR3 extends over 14 amino acids. V was trimmed by 4 bases and J by 1 base, leaving 10 bases between them. CDR1 is SGHNT, CDR2 YENEEA, per germline. CDR3 sequence reads: CASSSPEDNYGYTF. The CDR3 bases are TGTGCCAGCAGCTCCCCCGAGGATAACTATGGCTACACCTTC.

The chain links TRBV6-2 or TRBV6-3 to TRBJ2-7, with unresolved D. CDR1 is MNHEY, CDR2 SVGEGT, per germline. The CDR3 spans 13 residues. V was shortened by 6 bases and J by 6 bases, with 15 bases between the two germline ends. The CDR3 spells CASSPSLRSEQYF. For the CDR3, the DNA is TGTGCCAGCAGCCCGTCCCTACGCTCCGAGCAGTACTTC.

The CDR3 is CASSQDMGLAGVDEQFF. In nucleotides, the CDR3 is TGCGCCAGCAGCCAAGATATGGGACTAGCGGGGGTTGATGAGCAGTTCTTC. V and J are TRBV4-1 and TRBJ2-1; 14 bases are shared with TRBD2. This CDR3 is built from 17 residues. The V gene's germline CDR1 is MGHRA and CDR2 YSYEKL. V shed 0 bases and J 8 bases; nucleotides not matched to a gene: 6.

The chain links TRBV7-2 to TRBJ2-2, with D possibly being TRBD1 (6 bases). The V end was cut by 2 bases, the J end by 6 bases, with 13 bases between. In germline, CDR1 is SGHTA, CDR2 FQGNSA. This CDR3 is 15 amino acids long. Here the CDR3 DNA reads TGTGCCAGCAGCTTAACAGGGTTGGTTCCCGGGGAGCTGTTTTTT. Translating gives CASSLTGLVPGELFF.

The chain is built from TRBV28 and TRBJ1-1, with D tentatively TRBD1 (5 bases). Trimming pared 6 bases from V and 1 base from J, leaving 15 bases between. Germline V gives CDR1 MDHEN, CDR2 SYDVKM. The CDR3 runs to 15 residues. CDR3 sequence reads: CASRSGGNWNTEAFF. CDR3 DNA sequence: TGTGCCAGCAGAAGCGGGGGTAACTGGAACACTGAAGCTTTCTTT.

This chain connects TRBV12-3 or TRBV12-4 to TRBJ2-5; D gene uncertain. The CDR3 has 12 residues. Trimming cost V 3 bases and J 4 bases, with 6 bases left between them. The CDR3 sequence: CASSLNRETQYF. Here the CDR3 DNA reads TGTGCCAGCAGTTTGAACCGAGAGACCCAGTACTTC.

This chain links TRBV9 with TRBJ1-1; D may be TRBD1 (5 bases). Trimming took off 0 bases at V and 0 bases at J, with 15 bases between the two ends. The germline V gene has CDR1 SGDLS and CDR2 YYNGEE. This CDR3 is 17 amino acids long. This CDR3 is CASSVGAYRGMNTEAFF. The CDR3 DNA reads TGTGCCAGCAGCGTAGGAGCCTATCGGGGCATGAACACTGAAGCTTTCTTT. The variable domain in full, completed from reference TRBV9 and TRBJ1-1, reads DSGVTQTPKHLITATGQRVTLRCSPRSGDLSVYWYQQSLDQGLQFLIQYYNGEERAKGNILERFSAQQFPDLHSELNLSSLELGDSALYFCASSVGAYRGMNTEAFFGQGTRLTVV.

The chain recombines TRBV27 with TRBJ2-1; maybe TRBD2 (6 bases). The CDR3 totals 13 residues. The V end was cut by 3 bases, the J end by 5 bases, with 8 bases between. Germline CDR1 and CDR2: MNHEY and SMNVEV (reference sequence). The CDR3 region is CASSFWGDNEQFF. The DNA of the CDR3 is TGTGCCAGCAGTTTCTGGGGGGACAATGAGCAGTTCTTC.

The chain has TRBV5-1 and TRBJ2-1; D is uncertain. CDR3 length: 15 amino acids. Germline CDR1 and CDR2: SGHRS and YFSETQ. Trimming took 7 bases from V and 6 from J, leaving 20 bases between them. The CDR3 reads CASRSRARYVNEQFF. CDR3 DNA: TGCGCCAGCCGGTCCCGGGCTAGGTATGTCAATGAGCAGTTCTTC.

A single count supports this clone. The chain recombines TRBV7-2 with TRBJ1-5; D remains unclear. V shed 4 bases and J shed 7 bases, with 8 bases lying between them. The germline gives CDR1 SGHTA, CDR2 FQGNSA. The length of the CDR3 is 12 residues. DNA for the CDR3: TGTGCCAGCAGCTCCTCACTCCAGCCCCAGCATTTT. Translated, it gives CASSSSLQPQHF.

This clone has more than one count but fewer than ten. The chain is built from TRBV11-3 and TRBJ2-1; D may match TRBD1 or TRBD2 (5 bases each). The germline gives CDR1 SGHNT, CDR2 YENEEA. The CDR3 has 18 amino acids. V was cut by 0 bases and J by 7 bases, with 22 bases left in between. The CDR3 bases are TGTGCCAGCAGCTTAGAAATCGGTCGGGGCAACCCAGCGAATGAGCAGTTCTTC. The encoded protein is CASSLEIGRGNPANEQFF.

The J gene is TRBJ2-3, the V gene TRBV6-5, with D tentatively TRBD1 (5 bases). CDR3 size: 15 residues. Per germline, CDR1 MNHEY and CDR2 SVGAGI. The V end lost 0 bases, the J end lost 4 bases, and 11 bases lay between the germline ends. In nucleotides, the CDR3 is TGTGCCAGCAGTTACTCGGAAAGGGGTGCAGATACGCAGTATTTT. This translates into CASSYSERGADTQYF.

The chain uses TRBV6-5 and TRBJ2-7, with 11 bases identical to TRBD2. CDR3 size: 15 residues. J was trimmed by 2 bases and V by 7 bases; bases with no gene match: 7. Germline V gene lookup returns CDR1 MNHEY and CDR2 SVGAGI. The CDR3 sequence: CASKLASGGTYEQYF. CDR3 DNA: TGTGCCAGCAAGCTTGCTAGCGGGGGGACCTACGAGCAGTACTTC.

CDR3 sequence: CASSPRDRAGTDTQYF. The DNA for the CDR3 is TGTGCCAGCTCACCTAGGGACAGGGCCGGCACAGATACGCAGTATTTT. V gene TRBV18 combines with J gene TRBJ2-3, with 9 bases that match TRBD1. Germline V gene lookup returns CDR1 KGHSH and CDR2 LQKENI. Losses at the gene ends were 3 bases for V and 1 base for J; bases not matched to a gene: 5. This CDR3 contains 16 residues.

The chain recombines TRBV27 with TRBJ2-7; 8 bases agree with TRBD2. The CDR3 runs to 13 residues. The germline gives CDR1 MNHEY, CDR2 SMNVEV (reference sequence). V shed 3 bases, J shed 4 bases, and the junction held 2 bases outside the gene matches. The CDR3 protein is CASSFTSGYEQYF. The CDR3 DNA reads TGTGCCAGCAGTTTTACTAGCGGTTACGAGCAGTACTTC.

The J gene is TRBJ2-7, the V gene TRBV27; a possible D gene is TRBD2 (7 bases). V lost 8 bases and J lost 0, with 11 bases in between. The length of the CDR3 is 13 residues. Germline CDR1 MNHEY, CDR2 SMNVEV (reference sequence). In DNA form, the CDR3 reads TGTGCCAGCGGCGGGGGCCTCTCCTACGAGCAGTACTTC. Translation: CASGGGLSYEQYF.

The chain links TRBV19 to TRBJ1-5; the match to TRBD1 covers 8 bases. This CDR3 region has 14 residues. The germline V gene encodes CDR1 LNHDA and CDR2 SQIVND (reference sequence). Germline trimming cut 4 bases from V and 2 bases from J; bases unmatched to any gene: 1. The CDR3 is CASSKDRGNQPQHF. The CDR3 DNA is TGTGCCAGTAGTAAGGACAGGGGCAATCAGCCCCAGCATTTT.

CDR3 sequence reads: CASSPGQANTEAFF. The CDR3 DNA sequence: TGTGCCAGCAGCCCGGGACAGGCGAACACTGAAGCTTTCTTT. This chain connects TRBV11-1 to TRBJ1-1; 8 bases are shared with TRBD1. The CDR3 totals 14 residues. The germline V gene has CDR1 SGHAT and CDR2 FQDESV (reference sequence). After removal of 5 bases from V and 1 base from J, the junction contained 3 bases not matched to a gene.

The chain combines TRBV7-2 with TRBJ1-2; 8 nucleotides line up with TRBD1. V dropped 0 bases and J dropped 6; count of bases not matched to a gene: 9. From germline, CDR1 is SGHTA and CDR2 FQGNSA. CDR3 size: 16 residues. The CDR3: CASSLASGSGGDGYTF. In nucleotides, the CDR3 is TGTGCCAGCAGCTTAGCCTCGGGGTCAGGGGGCGATGGCTACACCTTC.

The genes are TRBV11-2 and TRBJ1-1; unclear D gene. Trimming removed 5 bases from V and 4 bases from J, with 11 bases in between. The germline CDR1 and CDR2 sequences are SGHAT and FQNNGV. The CDR3 is made up of 13 amino acids. This chain's CDR3 is CASSEKGLTEAFF. DNA for the CDR3: TGTGCCAGCAGCGAAAAAGGGCTCACTGAAGCTTTCTTT.